The next 3 T cell receptor beta chains were all read from a single sample in a study of T cell repertoires in cytomegalovirus infection. Their antigens remain unidentified. TCRdb reprocessed the reads with MiXCR, giving one entry per CDR3 protein. In the table there are approximately 910,000 distinct CDR3 sequences, about a third of which are singletons. Specimen: cultured CD8+ T cells from PBMCs, collected from culture after CMV antigen stimulation. All receptors derive from a human donor in good health (CMV status not recorded). Some clones in this sample may be carry-over from other donors' samples.

This clonotype was counted at least ten times. J is TRBJ2-1 and V is TRBV3-1; TRBD1 matches at 10 bases. With V trimmed by 1 base and J by 4 bases, 4 bases remained unmatched. The CDR3 spans 16 residues. Germline assignment: CDR1 LGHDT and CDR2 YNNKEL (reference sequence). The DNA of the CDR3 is TGTGCCAGCAGCCAAGCAGGGACAGGGGATTACAATGAGCAGTTCTTC. Protein sequence: CASSQAGTGDYNEQFF.

The chain carries TRBV10-3 and TRBJ1-1; D unresolved. Per germline, CDR1 ENHRY and CDR2 SYGVKD. V lost 3 bases to trimming and J lost 2 bases, with 13 bases between them. The CDR3 is 15 amino acids. The chain's CDR3 is CAISDPWTANTEAFF. The CDR3 nucleotides read TGTGCCATCAGTGACCCATGGACGGCCAACACTGAAGCTTTCTTT.

The table lists this clonotype with many counts. V is TRBV6-1 and J is TRBJ2-4, with no clear D. Per the germline V gene, CDR1 is MNHNS and CDR2 is SASEGT. The CDR3 runs to 14 residues. V was clipped by 8 bases and J by 0 bases, with 11 bases between them. The CDR3 here is CASRTVLAKNIQYF. The CDR3 DNA reads TGTGCCAGCCGGACCGTTCTAGCCAAAAACATTCAGTACTTC.